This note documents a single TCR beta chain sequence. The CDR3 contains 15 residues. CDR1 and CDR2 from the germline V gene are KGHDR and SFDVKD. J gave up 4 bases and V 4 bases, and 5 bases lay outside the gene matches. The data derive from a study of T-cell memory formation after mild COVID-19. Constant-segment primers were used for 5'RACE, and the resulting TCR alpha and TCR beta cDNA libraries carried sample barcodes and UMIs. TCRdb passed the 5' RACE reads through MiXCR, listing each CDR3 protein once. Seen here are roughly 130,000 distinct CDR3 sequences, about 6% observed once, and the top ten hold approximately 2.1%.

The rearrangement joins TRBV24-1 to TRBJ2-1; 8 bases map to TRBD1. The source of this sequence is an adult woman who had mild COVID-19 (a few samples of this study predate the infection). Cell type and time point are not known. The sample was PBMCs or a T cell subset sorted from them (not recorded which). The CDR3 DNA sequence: TGTGCCACCAGTGACGGACAGGGCGAGTACAATGAGCAGTTCTTC. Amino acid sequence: CATSDGQGEYNEQFF.